Shown below are 23 T cell receptor beta chains from a single sample sequenced in a study of blood T cell repertoires in COVID-19. Some clones are missing from TCRdb's copy, which holds only in-frame ones; the method was immunoSEQ multiplex PCR. The sample has about 250,000 clones, 75% to 90% seen once. Sample: peripheral blood. The receptors stem from a woman aged 40 to 50 who had recovered from COVID-19.

J is TRBJ1-2 and V is TRBV7-2, with TRBD1 as a possible D gene (5 bases). V was cut by 5 bases and J by 7 bases, with 14 bases left in between. The CDR3 totals 13 residues. The germline gives CDR1 SGHTA, CDR2 FQGNSA. The CDR3 spells CASSPRGVVGYTF. As DNA, the CDR3 is TGTGCCAGCAGCCCCCGGGGGGTTGTTGGCTACACCTTC.

V gene TRBV18 combines with J gene TRBJ2-1; 9 nucleotides agree with TRBD2. Germline CDR1 KGHSH, CDR2 LQKENI. The V segment lost 2 bases and the J segment 5 bases; nucleotides outside the gene matches: 4. The CDR3 spans 15 residues. DNA for the CDR3: TGTGCCAGCTCACCATTGCGGGAGGGTAACAATGAGCAGTTCTTC. Residues: CASSPLREGNNEQFF. The full variable domain, its missing parts supplied by reference TRBV18 and TRBJ2-1, is NAGVMQNPRHLVRRRGQEARLRCSPMKGHSHVYWYRQLPEEGLKFMVYLQKENIIDESGMPKERFSAEFPKEGPSILRIQQVVRGDSAAYFCASSPLREGNNEQFFGPGTRLTVL.

The V call is TRBV6-4, the J call TRBJ2-5; 12 bases match TRBD2. Per the germline V gene, CDR1 is MRHNA and CDR2 is SNTAGT. V shed 8 bases and J 2 bases; nucleotides not matched to a gene: 12. The CDR3 sequence is 17 residues long. Written as DNA, the CDR3 is TGTGCCAGCCGTACCGGCGGACTAGCGGGAAGTCAAGAGACCCAGTACTTC. Translating it yields CASRTGGLAGSQETQYF.

The count of this clone is one. The chain has TRBV29-1 and TRBJ2-7, with TRBD2 identical over 7 bases. V dropped 6 bases and J dropped 0; count of bases not matched to a gene: 5. This CDR3 is built from 13 residues. In germline, CDR1 is SQVTM, CDR2 ANQGSEA. Here the CDR3 DNA reads TGCAGCGTGAGCGGGGCGAGCTCCTACGAGCAGTACTTC. Amino acid sequence: CSVSGASSYEQYF.

As concerns this clone: The sample holds other DNA sequences that translate to the same CDR3. The chain combines TRBV28 with TRBJ1-5; no firm D call. V lost 3 bases, J lost 2 bases, and 5 bases lay in between. Per the germline V gene, CDR1 is MDHEN and CDR2 is SYDVKM. This CDR3 is built from 13 residues. The chain's CDR3 is CASSFGGNQPQHF. The DNA for the CDR3 is TGTGCCAGCAGTTTCGGGGGCAATCAGCCCCAGCATTTT.

The chain joins TRBV28 to TRBJ2-3; 8 bases match TRBD2. The CDR3 extends over 16 amino acids. J was trimmed by 5 bases and V by 1 base; bases with no gene match: 8. The germline CDR1 and CDR2 sequences are MDHEN and SYDVKM. The CDR3 DNA sequence: TGTGCCAGCAGTTTATTAGGGGCGGGGGGAAGAGATACGCAGTATTTT. Its protein is CASSLLGAGGRDTQYF.

This rearrangement joins TRBV6-2 or TRBV6-3 to TRBJ2-3; 15 bases match TRBD2. The trim removed 4 bases at V and 4 bases at J, leaving 3 bases unmatched. The germline gives CDR1 MNHEY, CDR2 SVGEGT. There are 16 residues in the CDR3. This CDR3 is CASSSGLAGGPDTQYF. The CDR3 nucleotides are TGTGCCAGCAGTTCCGGACTAGCGGGAGGGCCAGATACGCAGTATTTT.

The chain recombines TRBV3-1 (or the pseudogene TRBV3-2) with TRBJ2-1, with D uncertain. The germline V gene has CDR1 LGHDT and CDR2 YNNKEL (reference sequence). Trimming left V 5 bases short and J 10 bases short, with 9 bases between. This CDR3 region has 11 residues. The CDR3 loop is CASSTTGEQFF. CDR3 nucleotides: TGTGCCAGCAGCACCACCGGGGAGCAGTTCTTC.

This rearrangement joins TRBV7-9 to TRBJ1-1; no clear D. Germline loops: CDR1 SEHNR, CDR2 FQNEAQ (reference sequence). The CDR3 contains 14 residues. V dropped 1 base and J dropped 1 base, with 7 bases sitting between them. CDR3 amino acids: CASSLGRGNTEAFF. The CDR3 nucleotides are TGTGCCAGCAGCTTAGGGCGCGGGAACACTGAAGCTTTCTTT. The full variable domain, in which reference TRBV7-9 and TRBJ1-1 provide the parts outside the CDR3, is DTGVSQNPRHKITKRGQNVTFRCDPISEHNRLYWYRQTLGQGPEFLTYFQNEAQLEKSRLLSDRFSAERPKGSFSTLEIQRTEQGDSAMYLCASSLGRGNTEAFFGQGTRLTVV.

The sample holds one count of this clone. The rearrangement uses TRBV21-1 and TRBJ2-4; the tabulated D call, TRBD2, remains unverified against the DNA. TRBV21-1 is flagged as a pseudogene. This CDR3 is 20 amino acids long. CDR3 bases: TGTGCCAGCAGCAAAGCCAGGACTAGCGCGCTCACCCTAGCCAAAAACATTCAGTACTTC. It encodes CASSKARTSALTLAKNIQYF.

This sequence joins TRBV30 and TRBJ1-1; TRBD1 aligns across 7 bases. Trimming at V came to 3 bases and at J to 5 bases, leaving 12 bases not matched to a gene. Germline V gives CDR1 GTSNPN, CDR2 SVGIG (reference sequence). The CDR3 loop spans 15 amino acids. The CDR3 spells CAWRDRQRGQTEAFF. The CDR3 coding sequence is TGTGCCTGGAGGGACAGGCAAAGGGGTCAGACTGAAGCTTTCTTT. The full variable domain, completed using reference TRBV30 and TRBJ1-1, is SQTIHQWPATLVQPVGSPLSLECTVEGTSNPNLYWYRQAAGRGLQLLFYSVGIGQISSEVPQNLSASRPQDRQFILSSKKLLLSDSGFYLCAWRDRQRGQTEAFFGQGTRLTVV.

This clone was observed a few times. The chain joins TRBV25-1 to TRBJ1-1; TRBD1 matches at 7 bases. With 6 bases clipped from V and 11 bases from J, the junction kept 6 bases outside the gene matches. This CDR3 spans 11 amino acids. The V gene's germline CDR1 is MGHDK and CDR2 SYGVNS. The CDR3 DNA sequence: TGTGCCAGCAGAAGGGGGCCGGGTGCTTTCTTT. This sequence encodes CASRRGPGAFF.

This chain joins TRBV19 and TRBJ2-7; 7 bases match TRBD1. J gave up 2 bases and V 3 bases, and 4 bases lay outside the gene matches. Germline CDR1 and CDR2: LNHDA and SQIVND (reference sequence). This CDR3 contains 14 residues. CDR3 sequence reads: CASSMTGPAYEQYF. Written as DNA, the CDR3 is TGTGCCAGTAGTATGACAGGGCCGGCCTACGAGCAGTACTTC.

J is TRBJ2-1 and V is TRBV3-1 (or the pseudogene TRBV3-2); the match to TRBD2 covers 8 bases. The CDR3 is 16 residues long. Germline V gene data show CDR1 as LGHDT and CDR2 as YNNKEL (reference sequence). The V gene end was trimmed by 4 bases and the J gene end by 1 base; junction bases not matched to a gene: 6. The CDR3 loop reads CASSRLSGASYNEQFF. Written as DNA, the CDR3 is TGTGCCAGCAGCCGACTTAGCGGGGCGTCCTACAATGAGCAGTTCTTC.

The chain's CDR3 is CASRGLTYEQYF. The CDR3 DNA sequence: TGTGCCAGCAGGGGACTTACCTACGAGCAGTACTTC. The J gene is TRBJ2-7, the V gene TRBV2; perhaps TRBD2 as D (6 bases). Germline lookup yields CDR1 SNHLY and CDR2 FYNNEI. With 6 bases removed from V and 2 bases from J, the gap between germline ends came to 8 bases. The CDR3 runs to 12 residues.

This clone showed up just once. The CDR3: CAWSQGGAEAFF. In DNA, the CDR3 is TGTGCCTGGAGCCAGGGTGGTGCTGAAGCTTTCTTT. The rearrangement links TRBV30 to TRBJ1-1, with D perhaps matching TRBD1 (5 bases). V was trimmed by 3 bases and J by 6 bases, leaving 11 bases between them. This CDR3 spans 12 amino acids. Germline V gene sequence: CDR1 GTSNPN, CDR2 SVGIG (reference sequence).

The gene calls are TRBV3-1 (or the pseudogene TRBV3-2) and TRBJ2-7; tentatively, D is TRBD2 (6 bases). CDR3 length: 13 amino acids. Between the trimmed V and J ends, which lost 2 bases and 3 bases, there was a span of 8 bases. Germline V lookup: CDR1 LGHDT, CDR2 YNNKEL (reference sequence). CDR3 DNA: TGTGCCAGCAGCCAACGGACTAACTACGAGCAGTACTTC. Amino acids: CASSQRTNYEQYF.

The V gene is TRBV7-8, the J gene TRBJ2-7, with TRBD2 identical over 8 bases. With 4 bases clipped from V and 5 bases from J, the junction kept 10 bases outside the gene matches. The CDR3 consists of 15 residues. Per germline, CDR1 SGHVS and CDR2 FQNEAQ. CDR3 region: CASSSRLAPRNEQYF. The DNA of the CDR3 is TGTGCCAGCAGCTCCCGACTAGCGCCTCGGAACGAGCAGTACTTC.

The genes are TRBV25-1 and TRBJ2-2; a weak D match, TRBD1 (6 bases). This CDR3 is built from 15 residues. The germline V gene encodes CDR1 MGHDK and CDR2 SYGVNS. V lost 6 bases and J lost 3, with 14 bases in between. CDR3: CASRPTGTDTGELFF. The CDR3 DNA sequence: TGTGCCAGCAGACCTACAGGGACCGACACCGGGGAGCTGTTTTTT.

This chain connects TRBV19 to TRBJ2-1; TRBD2 matches 8 bases. Germline V gene data show CDR1 as LNHDA and CDR2 as SQIVND (reference sequence). This CDR3 is built from 15 residues. V was pared by 3 bases and J by 5 bases, with 6 bases of the junction left unmatched. The CDR3, as DNA: TGTGCCAGTAGTATGCTAGCGGGTATGAACAATGAGCAGTTCTTC. It translates to CASSMLAGMNNEQFF. Together with reference TRBV19 and TRBJ2-1, the CDR3 gives the full variable domain: DGGITQSPKYLFRKEGQNVTLSCEQNLNHDAMYWYRQDPGQGLRLIYYSQIVNDFQKGDIAEGYSVSREKKESFPLTVTSAQKNPTAFYLCASSMLAGMNNEQFFGPGTRLTVL.

V and J are TRBV5-1 and TRBJ2-5; D gene unclear. Germline lookup yields CDR1 SGHRS and CDR2 YFSETQ. V gave up 0 bases and J gave up 5 bases, with 8 bases separating them. The CDR3 extends over 13 amino acids. CDR3 amino acids: CASSLGLLETQYF. For the CDR3, the DNA is TGCGCCAGCAGCTTGGGACTTCTGGAGACCCAGTACTTC.

This rearrangement joins TRBV2 to TRBJ2-3; 14 nucleotides align to TRBD2. This CDR3 region has 17 residues. Unmatched junction bases numbered 8, after V lost 4 bases and J lost 5 bases. Germline V gene sequence: CDR1 SNHLY, CDR2 FYNNEI. The CDR3 loop is CASSAFGLAGGQDTQYF. The CDR3 nucleotides read TGTGCCAGCAGTGCGTTTGGACTAGCGGGAGGACAAGATACGCAGTATTTT. The full variable domain, its missing parts supplied by reference TRBV2 and TRBJ2-3, is EPEVTQTPSHQVTQMGQEVILRCVPISNHLYFYWYRQILGQKVEFLVSFYNNEISEKSEIFDDQFSVERPDGSNFTLKIRSTKLEDSAMYFCASSAFGLAGGQDTQYFGPGTRLTVL.

The rearrangement uses TRBV11-1 and TRBJ2-7, with TRBD2 matching 7 bases. Per germline, CDR1 SGHAT and CDR2 FQDESV (reference sequence). With V trimmed by 3 bases and J by 6 bases, 11 bases remained unmatched. The CDR3 loop spans 15 amino acids. The chain's CDR3 is CASSFLGGVSREQYF. CDR3 nucleotide sequence: TGTGCCAGCAGCTTCCTGGGGGGGGTATCGCGCGAGCAGTACTTC.